Listed below are T cell receptor beta chains from one sample, sequenced in a study of T-cell reconstitution after alpha-beta-depleted transplantation in children. TCRdb redid the calling of the PCR reads with MiXCR, one entry per CDR3 protein. The sample comprises about 610,000 distinct CDR3 sequences, about 10% of which are singletons, and less than 5% rests with the top ten. Sequencing used PBMCs from the stem cell graft donor, obtained from the stem cell graft. Source of these receptors: a human donor who donated a stem cell graft to a child with acute myeloid leukemia. Each CDR3 is given with its conserved first and last residue. The D gene is left open where the match is weak. Clone sizes are given selectively: once, few, many, or a class where the clone is expanded.

V	size	D	J	CDR3	DNA
TRBV20-1	few	NA	TRBJ1-1	CSARGVRTENTEAFF	TGCAGTGCTAGAGGTGTACGGACTGAGAACACTGAAGCTTTCTTT
TRBV12-3/TRBV12-4	few	TRBD1	TRBJ1-5	CAVGQGMGQPQHF	TGTGCCGTCGGACAGGGGATGGGTCAGCCCCAGCATTTT
TRBV12-3/TRBV12-4	NA	TRBD2	TRBJ2-3	CASSAGTSEHF	TGTGCCAGCAGTGCCGGGACTAGCGAACATTTT
TRBV29-1	few	TRBD2	TRBJ2-7	CSVMWEGLYEQYF	TGCAGCGTTATGTGGGAGGGCCTTTACGAGCAGTACTTC
TRBV29-1	many	TRBD2	TRBJ2-3	CTIRTSGTDTQYF	TGCACCATTAGGACTAGCGGCACAGATACGCAGTATTTT
TRBV21-1	few	NA	TRBJ2-1	CASSADRDRVGEQFF	TGTGCCAGCAGCGCAGACCGGGACAGGGTAGGTGAGCAGTTCTTC
TRBV5-6	NA	TRBD1	TRBJ2-1	CASSLVRDREWDEQFF	TGTGCCAGCAGCTTGGTTAGGGACAGGGAATGGGATGAGCAGTTCTTC
TRBV6-5	many	NA	TRBJ1-5	CASSPTPGGQPQHF	TGTGCCAGCAGCCCCACCCCAGGAGGTCAGCCCCAGCATTTT
TRBV5-1	NA	NA	TRBJ1-1	CASSLTWTVNLNTEAFF	TGCGCCAGCAGCTTGACGTGGACAGTGAACTTGAACACTGAAGCTTTCTTT
TRBV20-1	few	NA	TRBJ1-4	CSAGQSRATNEKLFF	TGCAGTGCTGGACAGAGTAGGGCAACTAATGAAAAACTGTTTTTT
TRBV5-1	few	NA	TRBJ2-1	CASSRDGGYYNEQFF	TGCGCCAGCAGCCGCGACGGGGGCTACTACAATGAGCAGTTCTTC
TRBV27	NA	TRBD2	TRBJ2-7	CASSLSPSGSYEQYF	TGTGCCAGCAGTTTATCACCTAGCGGGAGCTACGAGCAGTACTTC
TRBV29-1	many	TRBD2	TRBJ2-1	CSVAGGTSGRYEQFF	TGCAGCGTTGCGGGAGGGACTAGCGGGAGGTATGAGCAGTTCTTC
TRBV29-1	NA	NA	TRBJ2-3	CSVEQSTDTQYF	TGCAGCGTTGAACAGTCCACAGATACGCAGTATTTT
TRBV20-1	NA	TRBD2	TRBJ2-2	CSARAPGLGSNTGELFF	TGCAGTGCTAGAGCACCGGGACTAGGGAGTAACACCGGGGAGCTGTTTTTT
TRBV5-1	few	NA	TRBJ2-1	CASSIIQFSYNEQFF	TGCGCCAGCAGCATAATTCAATTCTCCTACAATGAGCAGTTCTTC
TRBV27	NA	TRBD1	TRBJ1-1	CASSFQLGGVGRGQKNTEAFF	TGTGCCTCCTCATTTCAATTAGGGGGTGTGGGCAGGGGGCAAAAAAACACTGAAGCTTTCTTT
TRBV28	NA	TRBD1	TRBJ1-1	CASSPVGTENTEAFF	TGTGCCAGCAGTCCCGTTGGGACAGAGAACACTGAAGCTTTCTTT
TRBV20-1	NA	TRBD2	TRBJ2-7	CRASGNSYEQYF	TGCCGGGCTAGCGGTAACTCCTACGAGCAGTACTTC
TRBV7-9	NA	NA	TRBJ2-2	CASTPVPGRTGELFF	TGTGCCAGCACCCCCGTTCCGGGTCGCACCGGGGAGCTGTTTTTT
TRBV5-1	few	NA	TRBJ2-1	CASSSQGFEQFF	TGCGCCAGCAGCTCACAGGGTTTCGAGCAGTTCTTC
TRBV28	once	TRBD2	TRBJ2-7	CASSWPGLAGFSYEQYF	TGTGCCAGCAGTTGGCCGGGACTAGCGGGTTTCTCCTACGAGCAGTACTTC
TRBV18	few	NA	TRBJ2-1	CASSPGTMTLNEQFF	TGTGCCAGCTCCCCCGGGACAATGACCCTCAATGAGCAGTTCTTC
TRBV2	NA	NA	TRBJ2-5	CASSESRAQETQYF	TGTGCCAGCAGTGAATCGCGGGCCCAAGAGACCCAGTACTTC
TRBV5-6	many	TRBD2	TRBJ2-1	CASSRRTSGRSNEQFF	TGTGCCAGCAGCCGTAGGACTAGCGGGAGATCCAATGAGCAGTTCTTC
TRBV12-3/TRBV12-4	many	NA	TRBJ1-1	CASSLKRSTEAFF	TGTGCCAGCAGTTTGAAGCGAAGCACTGAAGCTTTCTTT
TRBV12-3/TRBV12-4	many	NA	TRBJ2-7	CASSTSDYEQYF	TGTGCCAGCAGTACCAGCGACTACGAGCAGTACTTC
TRBV20-1	few	TRBD2	TRBJ2-1	CSARGSPGLADNEQFF	TGCAGTGCTAGAGGATCACCGGGACTAGCGGACAATGAGCAGTTCTTC
TRBV6-5	NA	NA	TRBJ1-5	CASSYSWDKVQPQHF	TGTGCCAGCAGTTACTCCTGGGACAAGGTGCAGCCCCAGCATTTT
TRBV9	many	TRBD1	TRBJ1-4	CASSHRDRTTNEKLFF	TGTGCCAGCAGCCACCGGGACAGAACAACTAATGAAAAACTGTTTTTT
TRBV7-6	many	NA	TRBJ2-1	CASSSSSGANEQFF	TGTGCCAGCAGCTCCTCATCGGGTGCTAATGAGCAGTTCTTC
TRBV10-3	many	TRBD1	TRBJ2-7	CAISDLRTGSSAPNYEQYF	TGTGCCATCAGTGATCTGCGGACAGGTTCTTCTGCGCCAAACTACGAGCAGTACTTC
TRBV28	many	NA	TRBJ2-1	CASSLYDLAYNEQFF	TGTGCCAGCAGTTTATATGACTTAGCCTACAATGAGCAGTTCTTC
TRBV12-3/TRBV12-4	few	NA	TRBJ2-5	CASTPPGVRETQYF	TGTGCCAGCACCCCACCGGGAGTGCGAGAGACCCAGTACTTC
TRBV10-2	many	NA	TRBJ2-2	CASRGRNTGELFF	TGCGCCAGCAGAGGCCGGAACACCGGGGAGCTGTTTTTT
TRBV25-1	NA	TRBD2	TRBJ2-2	CASRRGGLAGPGELFF	TGTGCCAGCAGGAGAGGAGGACTAGCGGGACCCGGGGAGCTGTTTTTT
TRBV28	few	NA	TRBJ2-2	CASSPPYLAVNTGELFF	TGTGCCAGCAGTCCCCCGTATTTAGCGGTTAACACCGGGGAGCTGTTTTTT
TRBV5-1	NA	TRBD1	TRBJ1-5	CASSLEGQPNQPQHF	TGCGCCAGCAGCTTGGAGGGACAGCCTAATCAGCCCCAGCATTTT
TRBV12-3/TRBV12-4	few	TRBD1	TRBJ2-7	CASRRTGGNEQYF	TGTGCCAGCAGACGGACAGGGGGGAACGAGCAGTACTTC
TRBV12-3/TRBV12-4	many	TRBD1	TRBJ2-3	CASSRGTGTGALDTQYF	TGTGCCAGCAGTAGAGGGACCGGGACAGGGGCACTGGATACGCAGTATTTT
TRBV5-1	NA	TRBD2	TRBJ2-1	CASRDSSGRADEQFF	TGCGCCAGCAGAGACTCTAGCGGGAGGGCCGATGAGCAGTTCTTC
TRBV20-1	NA	TRBD1	TRBJ1-2	CSARDDRGGGYTF	TGCAGTGCTAGAGATGACAGGGGAGGCGGCTACACCTTC
TRBV28	few	NA	TRBJ2-5	CASSVGGTVMGTQYF	TGTGCCAGCTCCGTCGGGGGGACAGTTATGGGGACCCAGTACTTC
TRBV30	few	NA	TRBJ2-3	CAWSLSGGPADTQYF	TGTGCCTGGAGTCTGAGCGGCGGCCCGGCAGATACGCAGTATTTT
TRBV29-1	few	NA	TRBJ1-2	CSVEVLTVGLGYTF	TGCAGCGTTGAAGTATTGACAGTTGGTTTGGGCTACACCTTC
TRBV7-3	many	NA	TRBJ2-1	CASSLISTGRYNEQFF	TGTGCCAGCAGCTTAATTTCAACCGGGAGATACAATGAGCAGTTCTTC
TRBV7-2	many	TRBD1	TRBJ2-5	CASSFRTGGETQYF	TGTGCCAGCAGCTTCCGGACAGGGGGAGAGACCCAGTACTTC
TRBV20-1	many	NA	TRBJ2-1	CSVPGLSYNEQFF	TGCAGTGTCCCGGGACTGTCCTACAATGAGCAGTTCTTC
TRBV5-1	many	TRBD1	TRBJ2-1	CASSLVWDRGPPSSYNEQFF	TGCGCCAGCAGCTTGGTTTGGGACAGGGGGCCCCCGAGCTCCTACAATGAGCAGTTCTTC
TRBV24-1	NA	NA	TRBJ2-3	CATSDFGTAGSQYF	TGTGCCACCAGTGATTTCGGGACGGCCGGATCGCAGTATTTT
TRBV5-1	NA	NA	TRBJ2-5	CASSLFGAQETQYF	TGCGCCAGCAGCTTGTTCGGGGCCCAAGAGACCCAGTACTTC